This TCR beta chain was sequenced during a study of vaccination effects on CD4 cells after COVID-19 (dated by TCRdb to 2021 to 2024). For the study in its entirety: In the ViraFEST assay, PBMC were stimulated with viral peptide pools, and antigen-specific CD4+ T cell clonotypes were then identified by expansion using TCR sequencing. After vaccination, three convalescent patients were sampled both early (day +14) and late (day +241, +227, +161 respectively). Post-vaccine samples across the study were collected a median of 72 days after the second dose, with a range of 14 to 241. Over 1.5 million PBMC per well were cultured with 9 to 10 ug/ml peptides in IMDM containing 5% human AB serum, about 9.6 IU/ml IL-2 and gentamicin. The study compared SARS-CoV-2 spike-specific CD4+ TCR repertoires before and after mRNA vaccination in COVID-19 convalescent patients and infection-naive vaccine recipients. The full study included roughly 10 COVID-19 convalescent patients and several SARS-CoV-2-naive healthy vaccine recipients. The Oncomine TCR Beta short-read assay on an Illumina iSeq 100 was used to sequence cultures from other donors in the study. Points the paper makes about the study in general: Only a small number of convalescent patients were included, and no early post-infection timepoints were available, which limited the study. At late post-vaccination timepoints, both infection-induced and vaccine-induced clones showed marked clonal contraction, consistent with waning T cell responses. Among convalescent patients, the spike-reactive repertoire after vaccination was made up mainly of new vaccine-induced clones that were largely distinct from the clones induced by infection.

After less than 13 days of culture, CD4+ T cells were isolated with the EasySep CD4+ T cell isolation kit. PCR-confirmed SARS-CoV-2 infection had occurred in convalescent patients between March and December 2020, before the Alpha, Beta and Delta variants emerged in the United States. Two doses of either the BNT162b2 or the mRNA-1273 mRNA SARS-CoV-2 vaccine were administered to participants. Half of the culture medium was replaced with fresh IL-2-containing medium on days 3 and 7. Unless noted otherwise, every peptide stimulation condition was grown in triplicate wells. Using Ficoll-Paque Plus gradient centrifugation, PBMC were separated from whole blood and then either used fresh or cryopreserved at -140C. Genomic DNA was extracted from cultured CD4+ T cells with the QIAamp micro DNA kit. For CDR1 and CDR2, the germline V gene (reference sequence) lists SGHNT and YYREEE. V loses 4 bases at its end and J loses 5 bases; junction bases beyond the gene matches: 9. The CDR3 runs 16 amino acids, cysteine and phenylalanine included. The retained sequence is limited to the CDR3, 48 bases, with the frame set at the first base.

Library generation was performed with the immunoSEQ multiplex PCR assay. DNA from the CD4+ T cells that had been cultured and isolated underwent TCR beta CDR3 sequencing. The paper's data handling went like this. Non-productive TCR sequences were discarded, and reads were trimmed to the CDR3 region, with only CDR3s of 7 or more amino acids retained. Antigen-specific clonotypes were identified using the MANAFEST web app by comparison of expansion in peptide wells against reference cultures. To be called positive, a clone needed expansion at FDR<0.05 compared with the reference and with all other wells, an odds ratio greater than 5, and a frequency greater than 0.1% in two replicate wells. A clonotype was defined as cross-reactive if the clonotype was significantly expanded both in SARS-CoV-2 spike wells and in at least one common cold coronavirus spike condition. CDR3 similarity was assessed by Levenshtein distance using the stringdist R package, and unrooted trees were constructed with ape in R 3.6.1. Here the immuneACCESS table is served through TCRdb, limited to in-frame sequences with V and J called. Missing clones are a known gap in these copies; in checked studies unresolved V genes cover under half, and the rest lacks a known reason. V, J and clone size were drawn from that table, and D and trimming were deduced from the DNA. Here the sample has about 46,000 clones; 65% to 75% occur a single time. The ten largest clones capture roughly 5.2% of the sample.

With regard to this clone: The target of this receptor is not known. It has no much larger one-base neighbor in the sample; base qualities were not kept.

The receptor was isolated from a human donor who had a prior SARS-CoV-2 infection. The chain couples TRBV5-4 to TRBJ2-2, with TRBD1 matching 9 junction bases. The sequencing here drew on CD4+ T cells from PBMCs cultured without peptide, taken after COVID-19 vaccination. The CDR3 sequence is CASSLPGQGRTGELFF. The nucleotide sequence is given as TGTGCCAGCAGCCTACCGGGACAGGGTCGGACCGGGGAGCTGTTTTTT.